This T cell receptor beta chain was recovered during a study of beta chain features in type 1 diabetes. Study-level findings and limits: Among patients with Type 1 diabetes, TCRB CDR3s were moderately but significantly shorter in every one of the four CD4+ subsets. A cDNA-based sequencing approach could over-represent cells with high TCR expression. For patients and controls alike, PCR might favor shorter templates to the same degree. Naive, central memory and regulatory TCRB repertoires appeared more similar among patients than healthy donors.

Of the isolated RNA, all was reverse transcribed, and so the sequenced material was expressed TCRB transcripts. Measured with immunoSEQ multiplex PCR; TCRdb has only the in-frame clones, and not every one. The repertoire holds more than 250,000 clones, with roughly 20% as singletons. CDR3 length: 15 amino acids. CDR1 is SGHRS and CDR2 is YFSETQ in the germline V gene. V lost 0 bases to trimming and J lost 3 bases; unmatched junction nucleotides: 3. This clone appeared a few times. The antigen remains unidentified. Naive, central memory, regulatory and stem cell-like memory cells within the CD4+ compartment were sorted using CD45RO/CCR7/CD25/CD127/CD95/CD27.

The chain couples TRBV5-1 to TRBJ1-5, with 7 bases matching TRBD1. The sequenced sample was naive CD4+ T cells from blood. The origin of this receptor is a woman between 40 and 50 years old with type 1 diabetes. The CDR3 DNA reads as TGCGCCAGCAGCTTGGTAGGGGGCACCAATCAGCCCCAGCATTTT. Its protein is CASSLVGGTNQPQHF.